A single sample gave rise to the 29 T cell receptor beta chains below, sequenced in a study of blood T cell repertoires in COVID-19. Using immunoSEQ multiplex PCR, the repertoire was profiled, and TCRdb retains in-frame clones only, with some absent. The sample carries about 59,000 clones, under 85% recorded once. Sequencing used peripheral blood. The receptor set was obtained from a man between 60 and 75 years old with acute or convalescent COVID-19.

This chain connects TRBV5-4 to TRBJ1-2; D perhaps matches TRBD1 (5 bases). In germline, CDR1 is SGHNT, CDR2 YYREEE (reference sequence). V was pared by 0 bases and J by 4 bases, with 13 bases between. The CDR3 loop spans 15 amino acids. This chain's CDR3 is CASSLAGGVGYGYTF. CDR3 DNA sequence: TGTGCCAGCAGCTTGGCCGGGGGGGTGGGCTATGGCTACACCTTC.

This chain connects TRBV30 to TRBJ1-4; TRBD1 matches at 8 bases. CDR1 is GTSNPN, CDR2 SVGIG, per germline (reference sequence). V was clipped by 7 bases and J by 3 bases; unmatched bases: 10. This CDR3 contains 15 residues. CDR3 loop: CASPKEGQANEKLFF. The CDR3 nucleotides are TGTGCCTCGCCTAAAGAGGGACAGGCTAATGAAAAACTGTTTTTT.

This sequence joins TRBV4-2 and TRBJ1-2; no clear D. The V and J ends lost 1 base and 8 bases respectively, with 5 bases between them. From germline, CDR1 is LGHNA and CDR2 YNFKEQ. The CDR3 consists of 11 residues. CDR3 protein: CASSQGLGYTF. The CDR3 DNA follows: TGTGCCAGCAGCCAAGGTTTAGGCTACACCTTC.

This chain connects TRBV7-3 to TRBJ2-2; tentative D call: TRBD1 (6 bases). V was pared by 1 base and J by 13 bases, with 10 bases between. Per the germline V gene, CDR1 is SGHTA and CDR2 is FQGTGA. The CDR3 covers 12 residues. The CDR3 DNA is TGTGCCAGCAGCTTAATAGGGGGATTGCTGTTTTTT. Amino acids: CASSLIGGLLFF. The entire variable domain, with the rest obtained from reference TRBV7-3 and TRBJ2-2, is as follows: GAGVSQTPSNKVTEKGKYVELRCDPISGHTALYWYRQSLGQGPEFLIYFQGTGAADDSGLPNDRFFAVRPEGSVSTLKIQRTERGDSAVYLCASSLIGGLLFFGEGSRLTVL.

This clone appeared once. The chain employs TRBV7-9 and TRBJ1-5, with D unclear. CDR3 length: 12 residues. The germline V gene encodes CDR1 SEHNR and CDR2 FQNEAQ (reference sequence). Deletions cut 2 bases from V and 11 bases from J, with 10 bases between. This CDR3 is CASSLNFGSQHF. The CDR3 bases are TGTGCCAGCAGCTTAAATTTCGGTTCCCAGCATTTT.

The chain joins TRBV30 to TRBJ1-6; 7 bases match TRBD1. Germline CDR1 reads GTSNPN; CDR2 reads SVGIG (reference sequence). J lost 7 bases, V lost 0 bases, and 9 bases had no gene match. CDR3 size: 16 residues. The CDR3 region is CAWSVMAAGGNSPLHF. The CDR3 DNA follows: TGTGCCTGGAGTGTAATGGCGGCAGGGGGAAATTCACCCCTCCACTTT.

V is TRBV5-8 and J is TRBJ1-6; 7 bases match TRBD1. Per germline, CDR1 SGHTS and CDR2 YDEGEE. V gave up 2 bases and J gave up 6 bases; unmatched junction bases: 5. This CDR3 region has 15 residues. The CDR3: CASSLGGQINSPLHF. In DNA, the CDR3 is TGTGCCAGCAGCTTAGGGGGACAGATTAATTCACCCCTCCACTTT.

This clone occurred once. The V and J genes are TRBV24-1 and TRBJ1-2, with TRBD1 matching 9 bases. V lost 6 bases and J lost 8; bases outside the gene matches: 9. The germline CDR1 and CDR2 sequences are KGHDR and SFDVKD. The CDR3 loop spans 14 amino acids. The CDR3 region has the DNA TGTGCCACCAGTCCCCCGGGACAGGGCGACGGCTACACCTTC. Protein product: CATSPPGQGDGYTF.

The chain couples TRBV30 to TRBJ2-2, with D maybe TRBD1 (5 bases). This CDR3 comprises 15 residues. Trimming took off 0 bases at V and 1 base at J, with 9 bases between the two ends. Germline CDR1 reads GTSNPN; CDR2 reads SVGIG (reference sequence). This CDR3 is CAWSVRTLNTGELFF. The CDR3 DNA is TGTGCCTGGAGTGTACGGACACTGAACACCGGGGAGCTGTTTTTT.

The rearrangement links TRBV28 to TRBJ2-3; the match to TRBD2 covers 12 bases. CDR3 size: 16 residues. J was trimmed by 3 bases and V by 4 bases; bases with no gene match: 5. Looked up from germline, CDR1 is MDHEN and CDR2 is SYDVKM. The DNA of the CDR3 is TGTGCCAGCAGTTCTCGACTAGCGGGGGAAACAGATACGCAGTATTTT. Its protein product is CASSSRLAGETDTQYF.

The V gene is TRBV7-2, the J gene TRBJ2-5, with D possibly TRBD2 on 6 matching bases. With 6 bases removed from V and 5 bases from J, the gap between germline ends came to 13 bases. The CDR3 runs 13 residues. The V gene's germline CDR1 is SGHTA and CDR2 FQGNSA. CDR3 amino acids: CASRRSGGETQYF. CDR3 DNA sequence: TGTGCCAGCAGGCGTAGTGGGGGGGAGACCCAGTACTTC.

V usage is TRBV18 and J usage is TRBJ2-3, with 10 nucleotides matching TRBD2. The length of the CDR3 is 15 residues. The junction had 5 bases not matched to a gene; V was cut back by 3 bases and J by 5 bases. Germline CDR1 KGHSH, CDR2 LQKENI. This CDR3 is CASSPSSGGGDTQYF. As DNA, the CDR3 is TGTGCCAGCTCACCGTCTAGCGGGGGAGGAGATACGCAGTATTTT.

In its sample, this clone was seen once. The chain links TRBV27 to TRBJ2-7; D possibly corresponds to TRBD2 (5 bases). The ends were cut back, 5 bases at V and 9 bases at J, with 17 bases in the middle. Germline V gene lookup returns CDR1 MNHEY and CDR2 SMNVEV (reference sequence). This CDR3 spans 13 amino acids. Here the CDR3 reads CASSTPGMTAQYF. CDR3 sequence (DNA): TGTGCCAGCAGTACCCCGGGGATGACGGCGCAGTACTTC.

CDR3 DNA: TGTGCCAGTAGTACCCAGACAGGGACTGAAGCTTTCTTT. Residues: CASSTQTGTEAFF. The chain joins TRBV19 to TRBJ1-1, with TRBD1 matching 7 bases. Per the germline V gene, CDR1 is LNHDA and CDR2 is SQIVND (reference sequence). This CDR3 has 13 residues. Trimming cost V 4 bases and J 5 bases; bases outside gene matches: 4. The full variable domain, completed using reference TRBV19 and TRBJ1-1, is DGGITQSPKYLFRKEGQNVTLSCEQNLNHDAMYWYRQDPGQGLRLIYYSQIVNDFQKGDIAEGYSVSREKKESFPLTVTSAQKNPTAFYLCASSTQTGTEAFFGQGTRLTVV.

The CDR3 loop reads CASSPTGGSGNTIYF. Here the CDR3 DNA reads TGTGCCAGCAGCCCGACAGGGGGTTCTGGAAACACCATATATTTT. This sequence joins TRBV9 and TRBJ1-3, with TRBD1 matching 9 bases. The germline V gene has CDR1 SGDLS and CDR2 YYNGEE. The CDR3 covers 15 residues. V lost 4 bases to trimming and J lost 1 base; unmatched junction nucleotides: 3.

This chain uses TRBV2 with TRBJ2-7; 7 bases are a match to TRBD2. Trimming removed 3 bases from V and 2 bases from J; junction bases left unmatched: 7. Germline V gives CDR1 SNHLY, CDR2 FYNNEI. This CDR3 is 15 amino acids long. CDR3 residues: CASSEEGLITYEQYF. Here the CDR3 DNA reads TGTGCCAGCAGTGAGGAGGGACTAATCACCTACGAGCAGTACTTC.

The chain recombines TRBV6-5 with TRBJ1-1; TRBD1 is a possible D gene (5 bases). With 5 bases removed from V and 1 base from J, the gap between germline ends came to 8 bases. This CDR3 is 13 amino acids long. CDR1 and CDR2 (germline): MNHEY, SVGAGI. CDR3 amino acids: CASSRRGNTEAFF. CDR3 sequence (DNA): TGTGCCAGCAGTCGAAGGGGGAACACTGAAGCTTTCTTT.

The chain uses TRBV5-6 and TRBJ2-5, with D unresolved. The germline V gene encodes CDR1 SGHDT and CDR2 YYEEEE. V lost 0 bases, J lost 2 bases, and 8 bases lay in between. This CDR3 is 14 amino acids long. The DNA for the CDR3 is TGTGCCAGCAGCTTGGTGTCCGGTCAAGAGACCCAGTACTTC. Translation: CASSLVSGQETQYF.

This clone was seen a few times. The chain has TRBV11-2 and TRBJ1-6; D is ambiguous. The germline V and J ends were trimmed by 0 bases and 5 bases, with 14 bases remaining between them. The CDR3 length is 17 residues. Germline assignment: CDR1 SGHAT and CDR2 FQNNGV. CDR3: CASSLDVVTRDNSPLHF. The CDR3 nucleotides are TGTGCCAGCAGCTTAGATGTCGTAACCCGGGATAATTCACCCCTCCACTTT.

V usage is TRBV5-6 and J usage is TRBJ1-2; D gene ambiguous. Between the trimmed V and J ends, which lost 0 bases and 5 bases, there was a span of 14 bases. The CDR3 consists of 15 residues. Germline V gene sequence: CDR1 SGHDT, CDR2 YYEEEE. The CDR3 DNA follows: TGTGCCAGCAGCTTGGTAGTAGGCCAGACTTATGGCTACACCTTC. Its protein product is CASSLVVGQTYGYTF.

This chain connects TRBV7-2 to TRBJ1-1; a weak D match, TRBD1 (5 bases). CDR1 and CDR2 (germline): SGHTA, FQGNSA. The CDR3 runs 12 residues. Trimming took off 5 bases at V and 10 bases at J, with 14 bases between the two ends. CDR3 nucleotides: TGTGCCAGCAGCCTGACCACGGGGGGAGCTTTCTTT. Its translation is CASSLTTGGAFF.

A few counts support this clone. The rearrangement uses TRBV5-8 and TRBJ1-4; TRBD1 is a possible D gene (6 bases). The CDR3 is 14 residues long. V was pared by 4 bases and J by 7 bases, with 14 bases between. Germline values: CDR1 SGHTS, CDR2 YDEGEE. The CDR3 sequence: CASSARGGGEKLFF. The CDR3 DNA sequence: TGTGCCAGCAGCGCAAGGGGAGGGGGTGAAAAACTGTTTTTT.

CDR3 coding DNA: TGTGCCAGCAGCCCAATTAGCGGGGAGACTGAGCAGTTCTTC. Its translation is CASSPISGETEQFF. The V gene is TRBV7-3, the J gene TRBJ2-1, with TRBD2 matching over 8 bases. This CDR3 has 14 residues. V lost 5 bases to trimming and J lost 9 bases; unmatched junction nucleotides: 9. CDR1 and CDR2 from the germline V gene are SGHTA and FQGTGA.

The chain couples TRBV7-9 to TRBJ1-2, with D unresolved. The CDR3 is 12 amino acids. Between the trimmed V and J ends, which lost 1 base and 5 bases, there was a span of 5 bases. CDR1 and CDR2 from the germline V gene are SEHNR and FQNEAQ (reference sequence). The CDR3 coding sequence is TGTGCCAGCAGCTTAGAACAGTATGGCTACACCTTC. This translates into CASSLEQYGYTF.

This chain joins TRBV5-5 and TRBJ1-2; D is unclear. V was trimmed by 4 bases and J by 8 bases, leaving 15 bases between them. The CDR3 extends over 13 amino acids. Germline CDR1 reads SGHKS; CDR2 reads YYEKEE (reference sequence). CDR3 loop: CASSPEISGGYTF. The DNA for the CDR3 is TGTGCCAGCAGCCCTGAGATATCGGGGGGCTACACCTTC.

The CDR3 DNA reads TGTGCCAGCACCTCCCTGGGACAGGGTAGAAACACCATATATTTT. Residues: CASTSLGQGRNTIYF. V is TRBV28 and J is TRBJ1-3; TRBD1 agrees at 9 bases. Losses at the gene ends were 7 bases for V and 5 bases for J; bases not matched to a gene: 9. The CDR3 length is 15 residues. Germline loops: CDR1 MDHEN, CDR2 SYDVKM.

V gene TRBV24-1 combines with J gene TRBJ1-2; a weak D match, TRBD1 (6 bases). Trimming left V 5 bases short and J 8 bases short, with 20 bases between. The CDR3 extends over 15 amino acids. CDR1 and CDR2 (germline): KGHDR, SFDVKD. The chain's CDR3 is CATSASETGFLGYTF. As DNA, the CDR3 is TGTGCCACCAGTGCCTCAGAGACAGGCTTTTTGGGCTACACCTTC.

This clone showed up just a few times. The chain has TRBV10-3 and TRBJ1-1, with TRBD1 as a possible D gene (5 bases). This CDR3 region has 16 residues. Germline CDR1 and CDR2: ENHRY and SYGVKD. V was clipped by 3 bases and J by 8 bases, with 22 bases between them. CDR3 region: CAISDPSDRSPEEAFF. In DNA form, the CDR3 reads TGTGCCATCAGTGACCCCAGTGACAGAAGCCCAGAAGAAGCTTTCTTT.

CDR3 DNA: TGTGCCAGCAGTTTATATCCGACGGGAGACAATCAGCCCCAGCATTTT. It is translated as CASSLYPTGDNQPQHF. The chain combines TRBV27 with TRBJ1-5; D remains ambiguous. Germline V gene lookup returns CDR1 MNHEY and CDR2 SMNVEV (reference sequence). This CDR3 is built from 16 residues. V was trimmed by 1 base and J by 3 bases, leaving 13 bases between them.